This TCR beta chain was profiled in a study of lymphopenia after photon versus proton radiotherapy. General observations from the study: Relative stability marked proton patients; photon patients lost diversity and naive cells. After the lymphocyte nadir, photon-treated repertoires showed oligoclonal expansion, especially of CD8+ Temra cells.

The assay was immunoSEQ multiplex PCR, and TCRdb's table has in-frame clones only and misses some. The data contain about 70,000 clones, around 90% of them singletons. This clone was seen a single time. The antigen is not known. Germline loops: CDR1 MDHEN, CDR2 SYDVKM. Trimming pared 6 bases from V and 7 bases from J, leaving 15 bases between. The CDR3 consists of 13 residues. The receptor was isolated from a woman between 35 and 50 years old with cholangiocarcinoma. Sequences were derived from peripheral blood, sampled from a patient treated with photon-based radiotherapy. The J gene is TRBJ1-1, the V gene TRBV28, with D unresolved. CDR3 sequence reads: CASSRLPGGEAFF. CDR3 sequence (DNA): TGTGCCAGCAGCCGCTTACCGGGCGGTGAAGCTTTCTTT.